Listed here are 28 T cell receptor beta chains from one sample, sequenced in a study of T cells in tuberculosis. Here immunoSEQ multiplex PCR was the method, and the copy in TCRdb shows in-frame clones only, minus some. Altogether roughly 34,000 clones are present, about 97% being singletons, with the ten largest covering roughly 6.2%. Sequenced input: PBMCs. These receptors originate from a donor aged 5-35 years with latent tuberculosis or without tuberculosis infection.

V usage is TRBV18 and J usage is TRBJ1-5, with 8 bases lining up with TRBD1. The V and J ends lost 5 bases and 7 bases, in that order; junction bases with no gene match: 7. The CDR3 is 14 amino acids. Germline CDR1 and CDR2: KGHSH and LQKENI. The CDR3 region has the DNA TGTGCCAGCTCAAAAGGGACAGGCGCCCAGCCCCAGCATTTT. This sequence encodes CASSKGTGAQPQHF.

The rearrangement uses TRBV4-1 and TRBJ2-1, with 9 bases aligning to TRBD1. This CDR3 is built from 16 residues. J gave up 12 bases and V 1 base, and 13 bases lay outside the gene matches. Germline V gene lookup returns CDR1 MGHRA and CDR2 YSYEKL. CDR3: CASSQVFVDRGKWQFF. The CDR3 DNA reads TGCGCCAGCAGCCAAGTTTTCGTTGACAGGGGGAAATGGCAGTTCTTC.

The rearrangement links TRBV2 to TRBJ1-4, with 8 bases that match TRBD1. Unmatched junction bases numbered 8, after V lost 7 bases and J lost 4 bases. From germline, CDR1 is SNHLY and CDR2 FYNNEI. The CDR3 contains 15 residues. As DNA, the CDR3 is TGTGCCAGCACCACGGACAGGGCCGATAATGAAAAACTGTTTTTT. It is translated as CASTTDRADNEKLFF.

V is TRBV6-1 and J is TRBJ2-1, with 9 nucleotides matching TRBD1. In germline, CDR1 is MNHNS, CDR2 SASEGT. The CDR3 extends over 13 amino acids. Unmatched junction bases numbered 3, after V lost 6 bases and J lost 6 bases. The CDR3 is CASSQTGGNEQFF. CDR3 coding DNA: TGTGCCAGCAGCCAGACAGGGGGCAATGAGCAGTTCTTC.

V is TRBV5-6 and J is TRBJ2-7, with a tentative D call TRBD1 (5 bases). V was cut by 3 bases and J by 2 bases, with 18 bases left in between. CDR1 SGHDT and CDR2 YYEEEE come from the germline V gene. The CDR3 runs to 16 residues. CDR3 loop: CASSSWKTDEPYEQYF. The CDR3 region has the DNA TGTGCCAGCAGCTCATGGAAGACAGACGAACCCTACGAGCAGTACTTC.

The genes are TRBV5-6 and TRBJ2-2; TRBD1 matches 8 bases. The CDR3 consists of 17 residues. Germline lookup yields CDR1 SGHDT and CDR2 YYEEEE. Trimming cost V 3 bases and J 2 bases; bases outside gene matches: 9. This CDR3 reads CASSSSRQGPNTGELFF. DNA for the CDR3: TGTGCCAGCAGCTCATCGAGACAGGGGCCTAACACCGGGGAGCTGTTTTTT.

CDR3: CASSLEEFTDTQYF. The CDR3 DNA is TGCGCCAGCAGCTTGGAGGAGTTCACAGATACGCAGTATTTT. The chain carries TRBV5-1 and TRBJ2-3; no clear D. The germline V and J ends were trimmed by 0 bases and 2 bases, with 7 bases remaining between them. The CDR3 sequence is 14 residues long. The germline gives CDR1 SGHRS, CDR2 YFSETQ.

This sequence joins TRBV20-1 and TRBJ2-1; 7 nucleotides line up with TRBD1. Trimming at V came to 4 bases and at J to 9 bases, leaving 3 bases not matched to a gene. The CDR3 runs 11 residues. CDR1 and CDR2 (germline): DFQATT, SNEGSKA (reference sequence). The CDR3 bases are TGCAGTGCTAAGACAGGGTCTGAGCAGTTCTTC. Translating gives CSAKTGSEQFF.

This clone came up once. This chain uses TRBV6-1 with TRBJ2-3; 10 bases are shared with TRBD2. The CDR3 length is 14 residues. The V gene end was trimmed by 2 bases and the J gene end by 4 bases; junction bases not matched to a gene: 0. CDR1 is MNHNS, CDR2 SASEGT, per germline. The CDR3 spells CASSELAGADTQYF. The CDR3 DNA sequence: TGTGCCAGCAGTGAACTAGCGGGGGCAGATACGCAGTATTTT.

The chain joins TRBV2 to TRBJ1-2, with D possibly matching TRBD1 (5 bases). The germline gives CDR1 SNHLY, CDR2 FYNNEI. CDR3 length: 12 amino acids. V dropped 7 bases and J dropped 8 bases, with 14 bases sitting between them. The CDR3 is CASKGRGDGYTF. DNA of the CDR3: TGTGCCAGCAAGGGGCGGGGGGACGGCTACACCTTC.

This chain links TRBV6-1 with TRBJ1-1, with D perhaps TRBD1 (6 bases). The CDR3 loop spans 14 amino acids. Trimming took off 3 bases at V and 5 bases at J, with 13 bases between the two ends. Germline V gene lookup returns CDR1 MNHNS and CDR2 SASEGT. The CDR3 sequence is CASSDRGDWTEAFF. The DNA for the CDR3 is TGTGCCAGCAGTGACAGGGGTGATTGGACTGAAGCTTTCTTT.

The chain uses TRBV11-2 and TRBJ2-7; 7 positions match TRBD2. The CDR3 runs to 15 residues. The germline CDR1 and CDR2 sequences are SGHAT and FQNNGV. Losses at the gene ends were 1 base for V and 5 bases for J; bases not matched to a gene: 8. The CDR3 here is CASSLAGQRGDEQYF. The CDR3 coding sequence is TGTGCCAGCAGCTTAGCGGGTCAGCGGGGCGACGAGCAGTACTTC.

The chain carries TRBV30 and TRBJ1-1, with 7 nucleotides matching TRBD1. Germline V gives CDR1 GTSNPN, CDR2 SVGIG (reference sequence). This CDR3 is 14 amino acids long. V shed 0 bases, J shed 1 base, and the junction held 2 bases outside the gene matches. This chain's CDR3 is CAWSVRTGNTEAFF. CDR3 coding DNA: TGTGCCTGGAGTGTCAGGACAGGGAACACTGAAGCTTTCTTT.

The chain joins TRBV27 to TRBJ2-2; tentatively, D is TRBD2 (5 bases). Germline V CDR1 and CDR2: MNHEY, SMNVEV (reference sequence). This CDR3 has 16 amino acids. The V gene lost 5 bases and the J gene lost 6 bases, with 19 bases spanning the gap. The CDR3: CASSEALWVRAGELFF. The CDR3 DNA sequence: TGTGCCAGCAGTGAAGCGCTATGGGTGAGGGCCGGGGAGCTGTTTTTT.

CDR3 bases: TGTGCCAGCAGCAAAGGGACAGCCATCTACGAGCAGTACTTC. As protein: CASSKGTAIYEQYF. The gene calls are TRBV21-1 and TRBJ2-7; the listed D gene, TRBD1, was not tested against the DNA. TRBV21-1 represents a pseudogene. There are 14 residues in the CDR3.

CDR3: CASSPAQQGGPPYGYTF. The CDR3 region has the DNA TGTGCCAGCTCACCAGCCCAGCAGGGGGGCCCCCCCTATGGCTACACCTTC. V and J are TRBV18 and TRBJ1-2, with TRBD1 identical over 7 bases. The CDR3 length is 17 residues. V lost 2 bases, J lost 4 bases, and 13 bases stayed unmatched. The germline gives CDR1 KGHSH, CDR2 LQKENI. The complete variable domain, with remaining parts taken from reference TRBV18 and TRBJ1-2, reads NAGVMQNPRHLVRRRGQEARLRCSPMKGHSHVYWYRQLPEEGLKFMVYLQKENIIDESGMPKERFSAEFPKEGPSILRIQQVVRGDSAAYFCASSPAQQGGPPYGYTFGSGTRLTVV.

The chain couples TRBV19 to TRBJ2-2; 8 nucleotides align to TRBD1. Germline assignment: CDR1 LNHDA and CDR2 SQIVND (reference sequence). V dropped 8 bases and J dropped 1; count of bases not matched to a gene: 3. This CDR3 contains 14 residues. CDR3 DNA: TGTGCCAGTCAAGGACAGGGGAACACCGGGGAGCTGTTTTTT. Translated, it gives CASQGQGNTGELFF.

In its sample, this clone was seen once. V and J are TRBV4-1 and TRBJ2-2; a weak D match, TRBD1 (7 bases). This CDR3 is 14 amino acids long. V was trimmed by 6 bases and J by 4 bases, leaving 12 bases between them. The germline V gene has CDR1 MGHRA and CDR2 YSYEKL. CDR3 residues: CASRNQGGTGELFF. The CDR3 region has the DNA TGCGCCAGCAGAAACCAGGGGGGCACCGGGGAGCTGTTTTTT.

The J gene is TRBJ2-3, the V gene TRBV2; D gene unclear. V shed 3 bases and J shed 2 bases, with 9 bases lying between them. From germline, CDR1 is SNHLY and CDR2 FYNNEI. The CDR3 spans 14 residues. CDR3 sequence reads: CASSDSVITDTQYF. CDR3 DNA sequence: TGTGCCAGCAGTGACTCGGTCATCACAGATACGCAGTATTTT.

The gene calls are TRBV7-9 and TRBJ2-4, with TRBD2 matching 12 bases. The CDR3 contains 18 residues. The ends lost 1 base at V and 2 bases at J; junction bases unmatched: 6. Germline assignment: CDR1 SEHNR and CDR2 FQNEAQ (reference sequence). CDR3 sequence reads: CASSLVSLAGGPKNIQYF. The CDR3 nucleotides are TGTGCCAGCAGCTTAGTGAGCCTAGCGGGGGGGCCCAAAAACATTCAGTACTTC.

This clone was seen a single time. The chain has TRBV5-1 and TRBJ2-3, with 7 bases matching TRBD1. Germline assignment: CDR1 SGHRS and CDR2 YFSETQ. Trimming cost V 2 bases and J 2 bases; bases outside gene matches: 5. The CDR3 is 15 residues long. The CDR3 sequence: CASSFRGQSTDTQYF. CDR3 nucleotide sequence: TGCGCCAGCAGCTTCAGGGGACAGTCCACAGATACGCAGTATTTT.

The chain is built from TRBV11-2 and TRBJ2-3; D may be TRBD2 (5 bases). CDR1 is SGHAT, CDR2 FQNNGV, per germline. The CDR3 is 15 residues long. V lost 0 bases and J 11 bases, leaving 18 bases between the germline ends. The CDR3 sequence is CASSLDRVGPSGQYF. In DNA, the CDR3 is TGTGCCAGCAGCTTAGATCGGGTAGGCCCCAGCGGGCAGTATTTT. The variable domain in full, with the rest retrieved from reference TRBV11-2 and TRBJ2-3, is EAGVAQSPRYKIIEKRQSVAFWCNPISGHATLYWYQQILGQGPKLLIQFQNNGVVDDSQLPKDRFSAERLKGVDSTLKIQPAKLEDSAVYLCASSLDRVGPSGQYFGPGTRLTVL.

This chain links TRBV10-3 with TRBJ2-5, with 13 bases aligning to TRBD2. Germline lookup yields CDR1 ENHRY and CDR2 SYGVKD. The length of the CDR3 is 15 residues. V gave up 4 bases and J gave up 5 bases; unmatched junction bases: 4. For the CDR3, the DNA is TGTGCCATCAGTGCGGGACTAGCGGGACAGGAGACCCAGTACTTC. This codes for CAISAGLAGQETQYF.

The chain has TRBV6-6 and TRBJ2-7; 7 bases agree with TRBD2. V trimming: 7 bases; J trimming: 0 bases; junction bases outside the gene matches: 12. The germline V gene encodes CDR1 MNHNY and CDR2 SVGAGI (reference sequence). CDR3 length equals 16 residues. The CDR3 DNA reads TGTGCCAGCACCCCCCGCGGGGGTCTAAGCTCCTACGAGCAGTACTTC. It is translated as CASTPRGGLSSYEQYF.

The genes are TRBV10-3 and TRBJ2-1; a possible D gene is TRBD2 (6 bases). Trimming pared 10 bases from V and 1 base from J, leaving 14 bases between. Germline lookup yields CDR1 ENHRY and CDR2 SYGVKD. CDR3 size: 14 residues. The DNA of the CDR3 is TGTGCCACTAACCCCGGGAGTTCCTACAATGAGCAGTTCTTC. Its protein product is CATNPGSSYNEQFF.

This chain joins TRBV18 and TRBJ2-7; tentatively, D is TRBD2 (5 bases). The CDR3 length is 16 residues. Trimming cost V 2 bases and J 5 bases, with 19 bases left between them. CDR1 is KGHSH and CDR2 is LQKENI in the germline V gene. The CDR3: CASSPLSSRWGDEQYF. DNA of the CDR3: TGTGCCAGCTCACCATTGTCTAGCAGGTGGGGAGACGAGCAGTACTTC.

The chain has TRBV28 and TRBJ1-5; D is possibly TRBD1 (5 bases). The CDR3 totals 15 residues. V was pared by 6 bases and J by 7 bases, with 19 bases between. Germline CDR1 and CDR2: MDHEN and SYDVKM. DNA for the CDR3: TGTGCCAGCAGCCTCTTTATTTTAGGGGCGCAGCCCCAGCATTTT. As protein: CASSLFILGAQPQHF.

V is TRBV2 and J is TRBJ1-5; D perhaps matches TRBD1 (5 bases). The CDR3 extends over 15 amino acids. Per the germline V gene, CDR1 is SNHLY and CDR2 is FYNNEI. V lost 6 bases and J lost 1, with 13 bases in between. The CDR3 loop is CASSPGKGSNQPQHF. CDR3 DNA: TGTGCCAGCAGCCCAGGGAAGGGAAGCAATCAGCCCCAGCATTTT.